This TCR beta chain was recorded in a study of T-cell reconstitution after alpha-beta-depleted transplantation in children. V trimming: 5 bases; J trimming: 6 bases; junction bases outside the gene matches: 9. The CDR3 loop spans 15 amino acids. Of note for this clonotype: The antigen is undetermined.

Study-level points and caveats: As was reported, about two months after transplant, alpha-beta T cells came from several hundred expanded graft clones. Certain patients had high TCRbeta diversity at day 60, and it came from recipient T cells and thymic progenitors that survived. After one year, T-cell counts and TCRbeta diversity mostly came from new T cells.

Preparation of the TCRbeta library involved a method that used unique molecular identifiers. TCRdb re-analysed the PCR reads in MiXCR, keeping a single row per CDR3 protein. Of roughly 570,000 distinct CDR3 sequences listed, approximately 30% are singletons. Sequenced material: PBMCs, taken before TCRalphabeta/CD19-depleted stem cell transplant. The chain joins TRBV12-3 or TRBV12-4 to TRBJ2-2; TRBD1 aligns across 7 bases. The clonotype was recovered from a boy in the first two years of life with Wiskott-Aldrich syndrome, due to receive a stem cell transplant. DNA of the CDR3: TGTGCCAGCAGTCATAACAGGGGAACGCCCGGGGAGCTGTTTTTT. This encodes CASSHNRGTPGELFF.